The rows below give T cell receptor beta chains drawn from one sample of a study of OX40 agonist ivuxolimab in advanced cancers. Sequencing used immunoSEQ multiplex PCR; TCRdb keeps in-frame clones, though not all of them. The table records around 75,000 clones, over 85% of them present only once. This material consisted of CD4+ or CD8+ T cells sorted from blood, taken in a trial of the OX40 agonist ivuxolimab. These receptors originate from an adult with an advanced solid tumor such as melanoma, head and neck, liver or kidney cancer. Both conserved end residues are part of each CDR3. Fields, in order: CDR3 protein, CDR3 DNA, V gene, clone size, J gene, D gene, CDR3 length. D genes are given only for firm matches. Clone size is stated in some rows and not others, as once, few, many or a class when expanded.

CDR3: CASSLGRRRSGNTIYF
DNA: TGTGCCAGCAGCCTAGGACGCCGGAGATCTGGAAACACCATATATTTT
V: TRBV7-8
size: few
J: TRBJ1-3
D: NA
length: 16

CDR3: CASSTLAGGWYNEQFF
DNA: TGTGCCAGCAGCACCTTAGCGGGAGGGTGGTACAATGAGCAGTTCTTC
V: TRBV11-2
size: NA
J: TRBJ2-1
D: TRBD2
length: 16

CDR3: CATSRDPGLSGVTEAFF
DNA: TGTGCCACCAGCAGAGATCCGGGTCTTAGTGGGGTCACTGAAGCTTTCTTT
V: TRBV15
size: NA
J: TRBJ1-1
D: NA
length: 17

CDR3: CASSPGTGNGYTF
DNA: TGTGCCAGCTCGCCCGGGACAGGGAATGGCTACACCTTC
V: TRBV18
size: NA
J: TRBJ1-2
D: TRBD1
length: 13

CDR3: CASRFLQGTGELFF
DNA: TGTGCCAGCAGATTCCTACAGGGAACCGGGGAGCTGTTTTTT
V: TRBV6-1
size: NA
J: TRBJ2-2
D: NA
length: 14

CDR3: CASRNRGGDYGYTF
DNA: TGTGCCAGCAGAAACAGGGGGGGCGACTATGGCTACACCTTC
V: TRBV2
size: NA
J: TRBJ1-2
D: TRBD1
length: 14

CDR3: CAISQGDTEAFF
DNA: TGTGCCATCAGCCAGGGGGACACTGAAGCTTTCTTT
V: TRBV10-3
size: NA
J: TRBJ1-1
D: TRBD1
length: 12

CDR3: CASSMGRSGRSPLHF
DNA: TGTGCCAGTAGTATGGGACGGTCAGGGAGGTCACCCCTCCACTTT
V: TRBV19
size: NA
J: TRBJ1-6
D: NA
length: 15

CDR3: CAIRRGLASYEQYF
DNA: TGTGCCATCAGGCGGGGGCTAGCATCCTACGAGCAGTACTTC
V: TRBV10-3
size: NA
J: TRBJ2-7
D: NA
length: 14

CDR3: CASSFGLQGREKLFF
DNA: TGTGCCAGCAGCTTTGGTCTACAGGGAAGGGAAAAACTGTTTTTT
V: TRBV5-5
size: NA
J: TRBJ1-4
D: NA
length: 15

CDR3: CASTSGGGSNTGELFF
DNA: TGTGCCAGCACCAGTGGCGGGGGGTCGAACACCGGGGAGCTGTTTTTT
V: TRBV4-2
size: NA
J: TRBJ2-2
D: TRBD2
length: 16

CDR3: CASSLGDRDTQEKLFF
DNA: TGCGCCAGCAGCTTGGGCGACCGGGACACTCAGGAAAAACTGTTTTTT
V: TRBV5-1
size: NA
J: TRBJ1-4
D: NA
length: 16

CDR3: CASSLPSRETQYF
DNA: TGTGCCAGCAGCTTACCCTCCCGGGAGACCCAGTACTTC
V: TRBV11-2
size: NA
J: TRBJ2-5
D: NA
length: 13

CDR3: CASSPLPDLNTEAFF
DNA: TGCGCCAGCAGCCCCCTTCCAGACTTGAACACTGAAGCTTTCTTT
V: TRBV5-1
size: NA
J: TRBJ1-1
D: NA
length: 15

CDR3: CSAPPGQGIPGNTIYF
DNA: TGCAGCGCTCCGCCGGGACAGGGGATCCCTGGAAACACCATATATTTT
V: TRBV29-1
size: NA
J: TRBJ1-3
D: TRBD1
length: 16

CDR3: CSVVVRSGGEQYF
DNA: TGCAGCGTTGTCGTCAGGTCGGGTGGAGAGCAGTACTTC
V: TRBV29-1
size: NA
J: TRBJ2-7
D: NA
length: 13

CDR3: CASSFWTHQTPGNTIYF
DNA: TGTGCCAGCAGTTTTTGGACGCACCAGACACCTGGAAACACCATATATTTT
V: TRBV28
size: NA
J: TRBJ1-3
D: NA
length: 17

CDR3: CAIRPETSVGTEAFF
DNA: TGTGCCATCAGGCCAGAGACCTCCGTCGGGACTGAAGCTTTCTTT
V: TRBV10-3
size: NA
J: TRBJ1-1
D: NA
length: 15

CDR3: CASSPSQGNSYEQYF
DNA: TGTGCCAGCTCACCGTCCCAGGGGAACTCCTACGAGCAGTACTTC
V: TRBV18
size: NA
J: TRBJ2-7
D: NA
length: 15

CDR3: CASSRAVWGETQYF
DNA: TGTGCCAGCTCAAGAGCGGTCTGGGGAGAGACCCAGTACTTC
V: TRBV18
size: NA
J: TRBJ2-5
D: NA
length: 14

CDR3: CASSLGGGKGGTYNEQFF
DNA: TGTGCCAGCAGCTTAGGGGGCGGCAAGGGCGGGACCTACAATGAGCAGTTCTTC
V: TRBV7-9
size: NA
J: TRBJ2-1
D: NA
length: 18

CDR3: CASSGRGGELFF
DNA: TGTGCCAGCAGTGGCAGGGGTGGGGAGCTGTTTTTT
V: TRBV6-1
size: NA
J: TRBJ2-2
D: NA
length: 12

CDR3: CASGTALGGYTF
DNA: TGTGCCAGCGGCACCGCCCTGGGGGGCTACACCTTC
V: TRBV28
size: NA
J: TRBJ1-2
D: NA
length: 12

CDR3: CASSPTSGAGYTF
DNA: TGTGCCAGCAGCCCGACGTCTGGGGCTGGCTACACCTTC
V: TRBV7-4
size: NA
J: TRBJ1-2
D: NA
length: 13

CDR3: CASQHRGHIGGYTF
DNA: TGTGCCAGCCAACACAGGGGGCATATCGGTGGCTACACCTTC
V: TRBV27
size: once
J: TRBJ1-2
D: TRBD1
length: 14

CDR3: CASSLVQGAYEQYF
DNA: TGTGCCAGCAGCTTAGTACAGGGTGCGTACGAGCAGTACTTC
V: TRBV7-8
size: NA
J: TRBJ2-7
D: NA
length: 14

CDR3: CASSLQGNQPQHF
DNA: TGTGCCAGCAGTTTGCAGGGAAATCAGCCCCAGCATTTT
V: TRBV6-6
size: NA
J: TRBJ1-5
D: NA
length: 13